This passage covers 18 T cell receptor beta chains from one sample sequenced in a study of tumor and adjacent non-tumor tissue in lung cancer. This sample's RNA came from whole unsorted tissue. This non-tumor lung sample came from over 3 cm beyond the tumor edge. TCRbeta libraries were built with three rounds of nested PCR, modified from ARM-PCR. TCRdb recomputed calls from the multiplex PCR reads with MiXCR, one row per CDR3 protein. The table lists about 110,000 distinct CDR3 sequences, about 61% of them singletons. Material for sequencing was distant non-tumor lung tissue. Receptors originate from a man in his sixties with non-small cell lung cancer.

Details on this clonotype: The final CDR3 position lacks the conserved phenylalanine or tryptophan, pointing to a likely read error. The chain is built from TRBV6-1 and TRBJ1-1; D gene uncertain. The CDR3 consists of 15 residues. CDR1 is MNHNS and CDR2 is SASEGT in the germline V gene. Trimming stripped 10 bases from V and 1 base from J, with 19 bases between. CDR3 sequence (DNA): TGTGCCATCAATAATAGCCCAATTCCGAACACTGAAGCTTTCGTT. Translation gives CAINNSPIPNTEAFV.

V is TRBV4-1 and J is TRBJ2-2, with a tentative D call TRBD1 (6 bases). This CDR3 region has 14 residues. Trimming removed 4 bases from V and 10 bases from J, with 16 bases in between. From germline, CDR1 is MGHRA and CDR2 YSYEKL. The chain's CDR3 is CASSLGGGGAELFF. DNA of the CDR3: TGCGCCAGCAGCCTAGGGGGTGGGGGAGCGGAGCTGTTTTTT.

The chain couples TRBV2 to TRBJ2-3; 7 nucleotides match TRBD1. V lost 4 bases, J lost 3 bases, and 4 bases stayed unmatched. The CDR3 contains 14 residues. Germline V gives CDR1 SNHLY, CDR2 FYNNEI. CDR3: CASSATGLTDTQYF. DNA for the CDR3: TGTGCCAGCAGTGCGACAGGGCTAACAGATACGCAGTATTTT.

A remark on this clonotype: One end of the junction is discordant with germline, which a read error may explain. This sequence joins TRBV11-3 and TRBJ2-1, with D maybe TRBD2 (6 bases). The CDR3 sequence is 14 residues long. Germline V gene sequence: CDR1 SGHNT, CDR2 YENEEA. CDR3 in amino acids: CASIWEGLSNEQLF. CDR3 DNA: TGTGCCAGCATCTGGGAAGGACTATCGAATGAGCAGTTGTTC.

This clonotype was detected only a few times. A much larger clone is a single base away; this may be a read error. The V gene is TRBV6-1, the J gene TRBJ2-1; a possible D gene is TRBD2 (6 bases). The CDR3 contains 14 residues. V was trimmed by 6 bases and J by 8 bases, leaving 17 bases between them. The germline V gene has CDR1 MNHNS and CDR2 SASEGT. Written as DNA, the CDR3 is TGTGCCAGCAGAAGACGGGGGTTTAAAGATGAGCAGTTCTTC. It is translated as CASRRRGFKDEQFF.

This chain joins TRBV7-9 and TRBJ1-1, with TRBD1 as a possible D gene (6 bases). V was shortened by 7 bases and J by 11 bases, with 17 bases between the two germline ends. The CDR3 totals 12 residues. In germline, CDR1 is SEHNR, CDR2 FQNEAQ (reference sequence). In nucleotides, the CDR3 is TGTGCCAGCAACAAAGAAGGACAGCGTGCTTTCTTT. This sequence encodes CASNKEGQRAFF. The complete variable domain, with remaining parts taken from reference TRBV7-9 and TRBJ1-1, reads DTGVSQNPRHKITKRGQNVTFRCDPISEHNRLYWYRQTLGQGPEFLTYFQNEAQLEKSRLLSDRFSAERPKGSFSTLEIQRTEQGDSAMYLCASNKEGQRAFFGQGTRLTVV.

To note about this clonotype: A read error may account for a junction end that differs from germline. The rearrangement uses TRBV11-3 and TRBJ2-6, with D perhaps TRBD1 (5 bases). CDR1 and CDR2 from the germline V gene are SGHNT and YENEEA. The CDR3 length is 15 residues. The CDR3 region is CASSHQGSGANVLTF. The CDR3 DNA is TGTGCTAGCAGCCATCAGGGTTCTGGAGCCAACGTCCTGACTTTC.

The table lists this clonotype with many counts. This chain connects TRBV5-1 to TRBJ2-3; 11 bases match TRBD2. The CDR3 covers 16 residues. Germline V gene sequence: CDR1 SGHRS, CDR2 YFSETQ. J was trimmed by 2 bases and V by 4 bases; bases with no gene match: 6. For the CDR3, the DNA is TGCGCCAGCAGCCAGCGGACTAGCGGGCACACAGATACGCAGTATTTT. Its translation: CASSQRTSGHTDTQYF.

On this clonotype: With a much larger clone just one base away, this may be a read error. This chain connects TRBV6-6 to TRBJ2-5; 9 bases line up with TRBD2. CDR3 length equals 14 residues. V was pared by 9 bases and J by 5 bases, with 10 bases of the junction left unmatched. Germline loops: CDR1 MNHNY, CDR2 SVGAGI (reference sequence). CDR3 loop: CARSSRGGPETQYF. DNA for the CDR3: TGTGCCAGGAGCTCGCGGGGGGGGCCGGAGACCCAGTACTTC.

The chain recombines TRBV6-2 or TRBV6-3 with TRBJ2-1, with D possibly TRBD2 on 5 matching bases. Germline values: CDR1 MNHEY, CDR2 SVGEGT. Trimming took 6 bases from V and 5 from J, leaving 20 bases between them. The CDR3 has 16 residues. The CDR3 DNA reads as TGTGCCAGCAGCACCCCAACAATAGCGTGGGACAATGAGCAGTTCTTC. It translates to CASSTPTIAWDNEQFF.

A note on this clonotype: One end of the junction varies from germline; a read error may be responsible. In nucleotides, the CDR3 is TGTGTCATCAGTGACTACGAGGGGTGGAGCACTGAAGCTTTCTTT. Protein product: CVISDYEGWSTEAFF. V and J are TRBV10-3 and TRBJ1-1, with TRBD1 as a possible D gene (5 bases). Looked up from germline, CDR1 is ENHRY and CDR2 is SYGVKD. The CDR3 runs to 15 residues.

The chain has TRBV20-1 and TRBJ1-1; TRBD1 matches at 7 bases. Looked up from germline, CDR1 is DFQATT and CDR2 is SNEGSKA (reference sequence). V lost 4 bases to trimming and J lost 4 bases; unmatched junction nucleotides: 6. The CDR3 extends over 13 amino acids. The CDR3 reads CSATTGVATEAFF. Written as DNA, the CDR3 is TGCAGTGCTACTACAGGGGTGGCCACTGAAGCTTTCTTT.

In the case of this clonotype: A read error may be the cause here, since a much bigger clone is one base away. The rearrangement joins TRBV12-3 or TRBV12-4 to TRBJ2-1; 8 bases match TRBD2. The CDR3 spans 15 residues. This chain's CDR3 is CVSSSRGGRYNEQFF. As DNA, the CDR3 is TGTGTCAGCAGTTCGCGGGGCGGGAGGTACAATGAGCAGTTCTTC.

This clonotype showed up many times. The chain links TRBV13 to TRBJ2-7, with 11 nucleotides matching TRBD1. After removal of 0 bases from V and 0 bases from J, the junction contained 1 base not matched to a gene. Per germline, CDR1 PRHDT and CDR2 FYEKMQ (reference sequence). This CDR3 is built from 16 residues. In DNA, the CDR3 is TGTGCCAGCAGCTTAGGCGGGACAGGGGGCTCCTACGAGCAGTACTTC. This codes for CASSLGGTGGSYEQYF.

Of note for this clonotype: The limits of the CDR3 on the DNA are not certain, so only TCRdb's listed CDR3 is given. The J gene is TRBJ1-3, the V gene TRBV6-6; the table assigns TRBD1, which was not confirmed against the DNA. Looked up from germline, CDR1 is MNHNY and CDR2 is SVGAGI (reference sequence). Inclusive of both ends, the CDR3 amounts to 15 amino acids. This CDR3 reads CASSWGQGTGNIIHF.

As concerns this clonotype: The CDR3 does not end in the conserved phenylalanine or tryptophan, so this is likely a read error. No DNA is shown, since the ends of the CDR3 on it are uncertain; the CDR3 is the one TCRdb lists. The genes are TRBV14 and TRBJ1-1; the table's D call, TRBD1, has no DNA check behind it. Germline CDR1 and CDR2: SGHDN and FVKESK. Termini included, the CDR3 measures 16 amino acids. CDR3 protein: CASESTADGGNTEAIL.

Comments on this clonotype: At one end, the junction sequence differs from germline, possibly due to a read error. V and J are TRBV11-3 and TRBJ2-6; the D gene is possibly TRBD1 (5 bases). The CDR3 spans 15 residues. Germline V gene lookup returns CDR1 SGHNT and CDR2 YENEEA. The CDR3 here is CASSYYASGANVLTF. As DNA, the CDR3 is TGTGCCAGCAGCTATTATGCCTCTGGGGCCAACGTCCTGACGTTC.

On this clonotype itself: The junction departs from germline at one end; a sequencing error may be responsible. The CDR3 loop is CASSLIDSNSGDTIYF. In DNA, the CDR3 is TGTGCCAGCAGCTTGATCGATTCGAACTCTGGAGACACCATATATTTT. V usage is TRBV7-8 and J usage is TRBJ1-3, with D hard to call. Germline assignment: CDR1 SGHVS and CDR2 FQNEAQ. The CDR3 covers 16 residues.